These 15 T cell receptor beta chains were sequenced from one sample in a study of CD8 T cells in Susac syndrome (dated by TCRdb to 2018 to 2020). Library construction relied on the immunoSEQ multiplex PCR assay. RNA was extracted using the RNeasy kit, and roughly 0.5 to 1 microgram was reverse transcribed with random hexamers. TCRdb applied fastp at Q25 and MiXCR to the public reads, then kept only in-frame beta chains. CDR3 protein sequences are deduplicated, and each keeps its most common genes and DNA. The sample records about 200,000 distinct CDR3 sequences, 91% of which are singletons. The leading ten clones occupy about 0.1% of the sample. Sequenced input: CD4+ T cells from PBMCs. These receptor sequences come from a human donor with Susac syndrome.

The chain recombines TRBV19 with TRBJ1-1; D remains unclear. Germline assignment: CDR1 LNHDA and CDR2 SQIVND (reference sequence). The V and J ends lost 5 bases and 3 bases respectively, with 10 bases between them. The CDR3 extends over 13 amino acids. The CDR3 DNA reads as TGTGCCAGTAGTCGCCGACGGGACACTGAAGCTTTCTTT. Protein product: CASSRRRDTEAFF.

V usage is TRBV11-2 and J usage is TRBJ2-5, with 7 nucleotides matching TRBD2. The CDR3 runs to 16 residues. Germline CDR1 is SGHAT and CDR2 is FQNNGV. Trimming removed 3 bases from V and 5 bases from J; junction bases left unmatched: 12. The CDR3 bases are TGTGCCAGCAGCTTGTTAGGGACTAACGGGAGGGAGACCCAGTACTTC. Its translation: CASSLLGTNGRETQYF.

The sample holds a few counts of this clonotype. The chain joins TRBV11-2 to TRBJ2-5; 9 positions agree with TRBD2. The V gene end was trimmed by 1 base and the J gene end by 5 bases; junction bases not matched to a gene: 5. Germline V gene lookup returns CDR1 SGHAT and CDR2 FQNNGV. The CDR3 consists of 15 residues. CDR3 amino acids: CASSLGGLAGETQYF. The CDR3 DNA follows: TGTGCCAGCAGCTTAGGGGGACTAGCTGGGGAGACCCAGTACTTC.

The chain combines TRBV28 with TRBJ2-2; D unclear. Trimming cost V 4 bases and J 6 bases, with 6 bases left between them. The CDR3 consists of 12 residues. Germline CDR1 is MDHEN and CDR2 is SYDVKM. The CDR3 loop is CASSSLPGELFF. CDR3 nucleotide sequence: TGTGCCAGCAGTTCCCTCCCCGGGGAGCTGTTTTTT.

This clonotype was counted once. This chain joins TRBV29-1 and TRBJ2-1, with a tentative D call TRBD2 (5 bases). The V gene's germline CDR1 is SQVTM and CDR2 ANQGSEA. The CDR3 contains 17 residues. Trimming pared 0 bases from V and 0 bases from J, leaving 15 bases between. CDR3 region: CSVEDRPWRVSYNEQFF. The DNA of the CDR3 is TGCAGCGTTGAAGATAGGCCCTGGCGGGTCTCCTACAATGAGCAGTTCTTC.

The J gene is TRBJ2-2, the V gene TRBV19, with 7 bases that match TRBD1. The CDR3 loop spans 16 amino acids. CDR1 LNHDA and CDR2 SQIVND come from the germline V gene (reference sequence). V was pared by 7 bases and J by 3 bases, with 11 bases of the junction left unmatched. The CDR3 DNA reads TGTGCCAGTACCTTGCAGGGGGTTTTTGACACCGGGGAGCTGTTTTTT. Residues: CASTLQGVFDTGELFF.

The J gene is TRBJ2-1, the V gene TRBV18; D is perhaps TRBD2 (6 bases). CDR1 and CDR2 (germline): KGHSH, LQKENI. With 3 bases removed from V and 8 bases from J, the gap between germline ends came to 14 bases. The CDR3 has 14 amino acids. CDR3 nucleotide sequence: TGTGCCAGCTCACCCAACCAGGGACTCGATGAGCAGTTCTTC. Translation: CASSPNQGLDEQFF.

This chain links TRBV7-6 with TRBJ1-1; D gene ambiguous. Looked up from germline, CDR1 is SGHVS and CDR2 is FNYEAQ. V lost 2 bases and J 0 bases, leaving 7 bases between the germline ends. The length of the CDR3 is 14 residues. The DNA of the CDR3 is TGTGCCAGCAGCTTAAGACGGATGAACACTGAAGCTTTCTTT. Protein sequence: CASSLRRMNTEAFF.

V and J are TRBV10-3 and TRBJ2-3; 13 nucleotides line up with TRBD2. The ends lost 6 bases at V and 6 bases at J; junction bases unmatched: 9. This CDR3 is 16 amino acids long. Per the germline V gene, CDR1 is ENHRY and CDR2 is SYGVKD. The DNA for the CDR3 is TGTGCCATCAGGACAGGGGGACTAGCGGGGTCGGATACGCAGTATTTT. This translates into CAIRTGGLAGSDTQYF.

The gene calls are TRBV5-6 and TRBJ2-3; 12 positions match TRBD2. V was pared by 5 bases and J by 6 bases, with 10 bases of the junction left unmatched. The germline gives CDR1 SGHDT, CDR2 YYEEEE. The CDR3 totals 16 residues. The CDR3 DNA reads TGTGCCAGCAGTATGACTAGCGGGAGTCTCATGGATACGCAGTATTTT. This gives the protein CASSMTSGSLMDTQYF.

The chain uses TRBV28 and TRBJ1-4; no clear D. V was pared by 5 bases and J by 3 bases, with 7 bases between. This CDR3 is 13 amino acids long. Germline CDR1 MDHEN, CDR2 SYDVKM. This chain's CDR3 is CASSVPANEKLFF. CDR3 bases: TGTGCCAGCAGTGTCCCCGCTAATGAAAAACTGTTTTTT.

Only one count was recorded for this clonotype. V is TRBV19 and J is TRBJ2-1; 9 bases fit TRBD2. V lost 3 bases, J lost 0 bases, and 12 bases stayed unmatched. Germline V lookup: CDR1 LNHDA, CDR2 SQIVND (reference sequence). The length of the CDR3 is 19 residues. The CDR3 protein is CASSIRLAGTQSSYNEQFF. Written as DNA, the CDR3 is TGTGCCAGTAGTATCCGTCTAGCGGGGACCCAGAGCTCCTACAATGAGCAGTTCTTC.

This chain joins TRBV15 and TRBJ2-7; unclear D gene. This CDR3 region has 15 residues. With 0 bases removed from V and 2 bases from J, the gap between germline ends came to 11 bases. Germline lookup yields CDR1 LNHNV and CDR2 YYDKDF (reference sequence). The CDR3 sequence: CATSRDGGTPYEQYF. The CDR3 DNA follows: TGTGCCACCAGCAGAGATGGCGGAACTCCCTACGAGCAGTACTTC. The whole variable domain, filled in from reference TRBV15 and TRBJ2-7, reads DAMVIQNPRYQVTQFGKPVTLSCSQTLNHNVMYWYQQKSSQAPKLLFHYYDKDFNNEADTPDNFQSRRPNTSFCFLDIRSPGLGDTAMYLCATSRDGGTPYEQYFGPGTRLTVT.

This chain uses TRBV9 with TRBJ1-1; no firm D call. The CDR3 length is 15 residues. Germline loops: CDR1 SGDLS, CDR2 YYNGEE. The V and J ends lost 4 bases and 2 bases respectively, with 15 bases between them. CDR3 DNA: TGTGCCAGCAGCCCTTCACCTGATGGTAACACTGAAGCTTTCTTT. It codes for CASSPSPDGNTEAFF.

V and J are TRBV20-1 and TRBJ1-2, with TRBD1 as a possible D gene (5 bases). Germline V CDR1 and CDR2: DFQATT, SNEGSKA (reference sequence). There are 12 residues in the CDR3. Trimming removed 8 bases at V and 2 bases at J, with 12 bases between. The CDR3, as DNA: TGCAGTTCAAGAGGGGTCAACTATGGCTACACCTTC. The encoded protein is CSSRGVNYGYTF.